This TCR beta chain is from a study of blood T cell repertoires in COVID-19. Turning to the study itself: Samples came from the United States, Italy and Spain, spanning acute and convalescent COVID-19. T cells, B-cell-depleted T cells, or PBMCs provided the cDNA or gDNA that served as material.

This CDR3 is built from 16 residues. Authors' methods: Reference gene primer amplification yielded estimated nucleated cell counts. The data were produced by immunoSEQ multiplex PCR, yet TCRdb's version contains in-frame clones alone and is incomplete. The V and J calls and clone size come from that table; D and trimming were worked out from the DNA. The table has 210,000 or so clones, 70% to 90% seen once. The specimen was peripheral blood. The clonotype originates from a woman aged 65 to 85 with active or convalescent COVID-19. The rearrangement uses TRBV21-1 and TRBJ2-1; the table assigns TRBD2, which was not confirmed against the DNA. TRBV21-1 is noted as a pseudogene. The CDR3 DNA reads as TGTGCCAGCAGCGGTCTTTCTAGCGGGATTTACAATGAGCAGTTCTTC. As protein: CASSGLSSGIYNEQFF.